This T cell receptor (beta chain) was sequenced for a study of blood T cell repertoires in COVID-19. Authors' data handling: From reference gene primer amplification, estimates of nucleated cell counts were derived. Profiled with immunoSEQ multiplex PCR; TCRdb holds only in-frame clones, not every one. V and J calls and clone size follow that table, whereas D and trimming were derived from the DNA. The table shows approximately 320,000 clones, with approximately 85% occurring only once. Sequencing was carried out using peripheral blood. The sequence came from a human donor in a cohort sampled during active COVID-19.

This chain's CDR3 is CAISFWDRDVYEQYF. The CDR3 nucleotides are TGTGCCATCTCATTTTGGGACAGGGATGTCTACGAGCAGTACTTC. The chain carries TRBV6-5 and TRBJ2-7, with 9 bases matching TRBD1. CDR3 length: 15 amino acids. Germline CDR1 MNHEY, CDR2 SVGAGI. Trimming at V came to 10 bases and at J to 3 bases, leaving 13 bases not matched to a gene.